Included here is one TCR beta chain sequence, with context. The data derive from a study of CD8 T cells in Susac syndrome. CDR1 SGHKS and CDR2 YYEKEE come from the germline V gene (reference sequence). The CDR3 covers 16 residues. With 2 bases clipped from V and 3 bases from J, the junction kept 5 bases outside the gene matches. RNA was extracted with the RNeasy kit, and a quantity of roughly 0.45 to 1 ug was reverse transcribed using random hexamers. TCRdb independently ran MiXCR on the immunoSEQ multiplex PCR reads; one entry per CDR3 protein. The sample consists of approximately 280,000 distinct CDR3 sequences, about 85% of them appearing once. TEMRA cells were FACS-enriched, unlike CD8+ and CD4+ T cells, which were negatively isolated.

The chain joins TRBV5-5 to TRBJ2-2; 9 bases line up with TRBD1. Sequencing input: CD8+ T cells from PBMCs. This TCR came from a human donor with multiple sclerosis. The CDR3, as DNA: TGTGCCAGCAGCTTATTGACAGGGGGAGACACCGGGGAGCTGTTTTTT. It encodes CASSLLTGGDTGELFF.